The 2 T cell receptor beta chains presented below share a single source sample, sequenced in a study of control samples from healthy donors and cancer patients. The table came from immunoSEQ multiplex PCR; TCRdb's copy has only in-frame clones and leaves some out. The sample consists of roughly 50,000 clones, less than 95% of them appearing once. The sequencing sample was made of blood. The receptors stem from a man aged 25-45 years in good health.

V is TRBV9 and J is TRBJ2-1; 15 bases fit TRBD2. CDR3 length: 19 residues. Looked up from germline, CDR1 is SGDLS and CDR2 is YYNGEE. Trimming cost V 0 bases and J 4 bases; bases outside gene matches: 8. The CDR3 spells CASSVEGGTSGRKYNEQFF. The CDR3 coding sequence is TGTGCCAGCAGCGTAGAGGGAGGGACTAGCGGGAGGAAATACAATGAGCAGTTCTTC.

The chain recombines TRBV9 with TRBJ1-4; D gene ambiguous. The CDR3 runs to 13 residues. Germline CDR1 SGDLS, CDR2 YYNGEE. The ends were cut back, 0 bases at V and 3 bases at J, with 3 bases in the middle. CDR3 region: CASSVDANEKLFF. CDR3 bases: TGTGCCAGCAGCGTAGACGCTAATGAAAAACTGTTTTTT.